This paragraph reports one T cell receptor beta chain. The antigen is undetermined. The data belong to a study of cytomegalovirus exposure and HLA in healthy donors. Amplification used 60 Vbeta primers and 13 Jbeta primers. The table came from immunoSEQ multiplex PCR; TCRdb's copy has only in-frame clones and leaves some out. The sample holds fewer than 250,000 clones, roughly 82% seen once. Study findings and constraints: Upon later analysis, TCR association rates were observed to vary by HLA locus, being highest for DRB1 and lowest for HLA-C.

V trimming: 7 bases; J trimming: 2 bases; junction bases outside the gene matches: 5. This CDR3 is built from 15 residues. Germline CDR1 reads MNHEY; CDR2 reads SMNVEV (reference sequence). The J gene is TRBJ2-1, the V gene TRBV27, with TRBD2 matching over 10 bases. This receptor was obtained from a man in his forties in good health and CMV-seropositive. The sequenced material came from PBMCs. DNA of the CDR3: TGTGCCAGCACCCTAGCGGGAGCAGCCTACAATGAGCAGTTCTTC. Protein: CASTLAGAAYNEQFF.